This TCR beta chain was sequenced during a study of blood T cells in healthy people across ages. The study's findings and limits: It was held that diversity estimates obtained from one million T cells represented underestimates. There were more naive CD4+ cells and higher diversity in long-lived donors than in aged donors.

A sample-barcoded 5' primer and a J-beta primer mix were used in a second PCR of roughly 6 to 11 cycles. Each CDR3 protein is one row after TCRdb ran MiXCR on the 5' RACE reads. The sample lists approximately 1,000,000 distinct CDR3 sequences; more than 40% were seen once. Aged roughly 6 to 95, donors were systemically healthy Caucasians from Russia. Peripheral blood from each donor was collected in a volume of 8 to 10 milliliters. Comments on this clonotype: Its antigen remains unidentified.

This CDR3 has 15 residues. The chain carries TRBV21-1 and TRBJ2-7. TRBV21-1 has pseudogene status. The origin of this receptor is a woman aged 55-70 years in good health. Sequences were obtained from blood. The CDR3 coding sequence is TGTGCCAGCAGCAAAGCAAACAGAACCGTCTACGAGCAGTACTTC. It encodes CASSKANRTVYEQYF.